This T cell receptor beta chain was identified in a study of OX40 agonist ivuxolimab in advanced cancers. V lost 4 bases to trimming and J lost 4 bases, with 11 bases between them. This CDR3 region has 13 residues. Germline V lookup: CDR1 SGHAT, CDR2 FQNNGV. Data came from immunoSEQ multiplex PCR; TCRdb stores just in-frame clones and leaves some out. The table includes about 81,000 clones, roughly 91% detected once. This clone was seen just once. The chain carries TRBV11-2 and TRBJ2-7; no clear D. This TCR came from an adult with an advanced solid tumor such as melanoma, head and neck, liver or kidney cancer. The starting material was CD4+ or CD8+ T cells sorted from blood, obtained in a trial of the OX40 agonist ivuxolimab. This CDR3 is CASSSGLRYEQYF. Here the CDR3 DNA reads TGTGCCAGCAGCTCCGGGCTCAGGTACGAGCAGTACTTC.